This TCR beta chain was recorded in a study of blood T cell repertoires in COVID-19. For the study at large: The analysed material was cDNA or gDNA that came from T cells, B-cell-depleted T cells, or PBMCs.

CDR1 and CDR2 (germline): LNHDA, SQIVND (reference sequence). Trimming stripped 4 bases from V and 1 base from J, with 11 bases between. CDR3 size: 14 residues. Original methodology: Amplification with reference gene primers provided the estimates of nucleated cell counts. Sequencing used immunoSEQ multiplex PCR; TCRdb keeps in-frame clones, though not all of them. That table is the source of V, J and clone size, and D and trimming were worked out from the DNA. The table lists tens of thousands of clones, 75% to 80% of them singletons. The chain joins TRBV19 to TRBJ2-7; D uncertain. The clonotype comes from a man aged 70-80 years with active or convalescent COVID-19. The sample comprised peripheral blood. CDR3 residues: CASSKDSLSYEQYF. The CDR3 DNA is TGTGCCAGTAGTAAAGACTCCTTATCCTACGAGCAGTACTTC.